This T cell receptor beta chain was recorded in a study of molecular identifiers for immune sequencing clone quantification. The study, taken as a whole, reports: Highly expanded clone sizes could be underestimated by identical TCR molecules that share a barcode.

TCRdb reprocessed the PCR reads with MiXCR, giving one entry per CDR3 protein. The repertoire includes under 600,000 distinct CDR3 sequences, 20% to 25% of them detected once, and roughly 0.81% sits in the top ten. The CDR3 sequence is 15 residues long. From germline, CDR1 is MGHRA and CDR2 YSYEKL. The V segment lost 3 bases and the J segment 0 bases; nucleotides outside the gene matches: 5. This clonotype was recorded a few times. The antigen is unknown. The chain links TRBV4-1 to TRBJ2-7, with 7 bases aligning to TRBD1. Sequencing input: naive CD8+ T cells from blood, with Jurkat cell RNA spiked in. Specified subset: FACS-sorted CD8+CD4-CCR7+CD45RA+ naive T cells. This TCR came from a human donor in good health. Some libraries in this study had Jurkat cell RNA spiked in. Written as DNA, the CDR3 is TGCGCCAGCAGCCACCCGGGACAGATCTCCTACGAGCAGTACTTC. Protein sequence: CASSHPGQISYEQYF.